This T cell receptor (beta chain) is drawn from a study of blood T cell repertoires in COVID-19. Sequenced by immunoSEQ multiplex PCR; TCRdb stores in-frame clones only, minus some. The table lists about 140,000 clones, about four fifths of them singletons. Germline trimming cut 0 bases from V and 8 bases from J; bases unmatched to any gene: 11. The CDR3 is 17 amino acids. Germline V lookup: CDR1 LGHNA, CDR2 YNFKEQ. The TCR was taken from a woman aged 55-70 years with acute or convalescent COVID-19. V and J are TRBV4-2 and TRBJ2-1, with 9 nucleotides matching TRBD2. The sample taken for sequencing was peripheral blood. The CDR3 bases are TGTGCCAGCAGCCAAGATATGGGGGTAGCGGGAGCTCATGAGCAGTTCTTC. This translates into CASSQDMGVAGAHEQFF.